The 16 T cell receptor beta chains listed next were all sequenced from one sample in a study of blood T cells in healthy people across ages (dated by TCRdb to between 2014 and 2017). Receptors were amplified or captured by 5' RACE. A second roughly 6 to 12 cycle PCR used a sample-barcoded 5' primer and a J-beta primer mix. TCRdb trimmed public reads at Q25 via fastp, called clones via MiXCR and kept in-frame beta chains. Rows matching on CDR3 protein sequence are summarized as one entry with the most common DNA and genes. Present in this sample are 1,800,000 or so distinct CDR3 sequences, around 42% of which were seen just once. The ten largest clones represent about 23% of the sample. Material: blood. Receptors were obtained from a human donor in good health.

The sample holds a few counts of this clonotype. The chain recombines TRBV11-2 with TRBJ2-1; no reliable D call. Per the germline V gene, CDR1 is SGHAT and CDR2 is FQNNGV. V shed 0 bases and J shed 8 bases, with 8 bases lying between them. CDR3 length: 13 amino acids. The CDR3 DNA sequence: TGTGCCAGCAGCTTAGACAGGTTGTATGAGCAGTTCTTC. Its translation is CASSLDRLYEQFF. Supplemented by reference TRBV11-2 and TRBJ2-1, the full variable domain reads EAGVAQSPRYKIIEKRQSVAFWCNPISGHATLYWYQQILGQGPKLLIQFQNNGVVDDSQLPKDRFSAERLKGVDSTLKIQPAKLEDSAVYLCASSLDRLYEQFFGPGTRLTVL.

The V and J genes are TRBV7-2 and TRBJ1-1; no definite D call. Germline lookup yields CDR1 SGHTA and CDR2 FQGNSA. The CDR3 length is 15 residues. V shed 7 bases and J shed 3 bases, with 18 bases lying between them. Written as DNA, the CDR3 is TGTGCCAGCACTACAACCCCCAGATTAGACACTGAAGCTTTCTTT. Its protein product is CASTTTPRLDTEAFF.

This clonotype was seen a few times. This rearrangement joins TRBV5-5 to TRBJ1-2; 7 nucleotides align to TRBD1. Trimming at V came to 0 bases and at J to 7 bases, leaving 9 bases not matched to a gene. The CDR3 extends over 15 amino acids. CDR1 is SGHKS, CDR2 YYEKEE, per germline (reference sequence). The CDR3 is CASSLERDSYIGYTF. CDR3 DNA sequence: TGTGCCAGCAGCTTGGAAAGGGACAGCTATATTGGCTACACCTTC.

The table lists this clonotype with a few counts. The J gene is TRBJ2-3, the V gene TRBV25-1; 7 nucleotides line up with TRBD2. CDR3 size: 13 residues. Losses at the gene ends were 5 bases for V and 8 bases for J; bases not matched to a gene: 7. Germline loops: CDR1 MGHDK, CDR2 SYGVNS. The CDR3 DNA follows: TGTGCCAGCAGTCCAAGGACTAGTTCTACGCAGTATTTT. Amino acid sequence: CASSPRTSSTQYF.

The chain carries TRBV29-1 and TRBJ1-1; 10 bases fit TRBD1. The CDR3 sequence is 11 residues long. Per the germline V gene, CDR1 is SQVTM and CDR2 is ANQGSEA. V dropped 7 bases and J dropped 6; count of bases not matched to a gene: 2. Here the CDR3 reads CSGGQGPEAFF. In DNA form, the CDR3 reads TGCAGCGGGGGACAGGGGCCTGAAGCTTTCTTT.

The chain uses TRBV6-2 or TRBV6-3 and TRBJ2-1; D possibly corresponds to TRBD1 (6 bases). Germline CDR1 is MNHEY and CDR2 is SVGEGT. Trimming stripped 5 bases from V and 5 bases from J, with 10 bases between. CDR3 length: 13 amino acids. This chain's CDR3 is CASSPGHNNEQFF. Written as DNA, the CDR3 is TGTGCCAGCAGTCCGGGACACAACAATGAGCAGTTCTTC.

This chain joins TRBV12-3 or TRBV12-4 and TRBJ1-4, with D perhaps matching TRBD1 (6 bases). The CDR3 loop spans 14 amino acids. The V gene lost 3 bases and the J gene lost 8 bases, with 13 bases spanning the gap. This CDR3 reads CASSFTGRPEKLFF. In nucleotides, the CDR3 is TGTGCCAGCAGTTTTACAGGGAGACCCGAAAAACTGTTTTTT.

The chain couples TRBV28 to TRBJ1-5; D is unclear. Trimming shortened V by 5 bases and J by 5 bases, and 16 bases separated the two germline ends. Looked up from germline, CDR1 is MDHEN and CDR2 is SYDVKM. CDR3 length equals 15 residues. CDR3: CASSPRWREHQPQHF. CDR3 bases: TGTGCCAGCAGTCCCCGTTGGAGGGAGCATCAGCCCCAGCATTTT.

V is TRBV4-3 and J is TRBJ2-4; a weak D match, TRBD2 (5 bases). The J call is in doubt because the DNA end fits TRBJ2-7 better. Per the germline V gene, CDR1 is LGHNA and CDR2 is YSLEER. This CDR3 is 14 amino acids long. CDR3 DNA: TGCGCCAGCAGCCAAGACAGGACTCCCTACGAGCAGTACTTC. Amino acids: CASSQDRTPYEQYF.

This chain links TRBV6-5 with TRBJ2-3; no clear D. The V gene's germline CDR1 is MNHEY and CDR2 SVGAGI. The CDR3 totals 16 residues. The V gene lost 0 bases and the J gene lost 2 bases, with 12 bases spanning the gap. CDR3 coding DNA: TGTGCCAGCAGTTACTCGCTAGGAACCTTCACAGATACGCAGTATTTT. This gives the protein CASSYSLGTFTDTQYF.

The chain carries TRBV18 and TRBJ2-1, with D tentatively TRBD1 or TRBD2 (5 bases each). The CDR3 is made up of 14 amino acids. CDR1 and CDR2 (germline): KGHSH, LQKENI. The V end was cut by 3 bases, the J end by 9 bases, with 15 bases between. The DNA of the CDR3 is TGTGCCAGCTCACCCCTACTGAGGGGACGTGAGCAGTTCTTC. Encoded protein: CASSPLLRGREQFF.

The chain is built from TRBV7-6 and TRBJ2-5, with no clear D. V lost 1 base, J lost 1 base, and 22 bases lay in between. Germline lookup yields CDR1 SGHVS and CDR2 FNYEAQ. The CDR3 is 19 residues long. The CDR3: CASSLDRRGQSRLQETQYF. The DNA for the CDR3 is TGTGCCAGCAGCTTAGATCGTCGCGGCCAAAGTCGGCTCCAAGAGACCCAGTACTTC.

The CDR3 coding sequence is TGCAGCGTTGACGCTGAAGCTTTCTTT. Protein sequence: CSVDAEAFF. The chain couples TRBV29-1 to TRBJ1-1; D gene ambiguous. The germline V and J ends were trimmed by 3 bases and 6 bases, with 2 bases remaining between them. The CDR3 is 9 amino acids. Germline lookup yields CDR1 SQVTM and CDR2 ANQGSEA.

The chain links TRBV20-1 to TRBJ1-2, with TRBD1 identical over 10 bases. Germline loops: CDR1 DFQATT, CDR2 SNEGSKA (reference sequence). This CDR3 region has 14 residues. Trimming took 3 bases from V and 7 from J; bases not matched to a gene: 8. The CDR3 reads CSASQWTGGRGYTF. CDR3 DNA: TGCAGTGCTAGTCAGTGGACAGGGGGTCGTGGCTACACCTTC.

The rearrangement links TRBV20-1 to TRBJ1-5, with D possibly matching TRBD1 (5 bases). Trimming took off 3 bases at V and 0 bases at J, with 12 bases between the two ends. Germline V CDR1 and CDR2: DFQATT, SNEGSKA (reference sequence). The CDR3 is 15 residues long. The chain's CDR3 is CSASATGYSNQPQHF. The CDR3, as DNA: TGCAGTGCTAGCGCTACAGGTTATAGCAATCAGCCCCAGCATTTT.

The rearrangement links TRBV5-6 to TRBJ2-7, with D uncertain. Trimming removed 1 base from V and 4 bases from J, with 12 bases in between. There are 14 residues in the CDR3. From germline, CDR1 is SGHDT and CDR2 YYEEEE. The CDR3 sequence: CASSLSPDPYEQYF. The CDR3 DNA sequence: TGTGCCAGCAGCTTGAGTCCGGACCCATACGAGCAGTACTTC.